This TCR beta chain was profiled in a study of cytomegalovirus exposure and HLA in healthy donors. On this clone itself: Antigen: not known.

General study points: Roughly even sequencing depth across donors was the assumption behind the presence/absence analyses. Reports state that TCR beta sequences accurately predicted most subjects' HLA-A and HLA-B alleles.

Germline V gene data show CDR1 as SEHNR and CDR2 as FQNEAQ (reference sequence). The CDR3 runs to 18 residues. V dropped 0 bases and J dropped 0 bases, with 15 bases sitting between them. PCR primers comprised 60 Vbeta and 13 Jbeta primers. The method was immunoSEQ multiplex PCR; TCRdb's version includes in-frame clones alone and lacks a portion of them. This table holds 150,000 to 200,000 clones, roughly 88% found once. Sequenced material: PBMCs. V gene TRBV7-9 combines with J gene TRBJ1-5, with a tentative D call TRBD1 (6 bases). This TCR was recovered from a woman aged 18 to 35 in good health and CMV-seronegative. The DNA for the CDR3 is TGTGCCAGCAGCTTAGCCCGACAGGAGGTTTATAGCAATCAGCCCCAGCATTTT. It is translated as CASSLARQEVYSNQPQHF.